These 31 T cell receptor beta chains were sequenced from one sample in a study of OX40 agonist ivuxolimab in advanced cancers. Library method: the immunoSEQ multiplex PCR assay. TCRdb took over this immuneACCESS table, retaining in-frame rearrangements with V and J assigned. Such tables are incomplete; in checked studies, under half of the missing clones stem from an unresolved V gene, and the remainder is unexplained. This sample holds 60,000 to 95,000 clones; roughly 87% were observed only once. 0.6% to 0.8% of the sample is taken by the ten largest. The specimen comprised CD4+ or CD8+ T cells sorted from blood, sampled in a trial of the OX40 agonist ivuxolimab. All receptors derive from an adult with an advanced solid tumor such as melanoma, head and neck, liver or kidney cancer.

The J gene is TRBJ1-2, the V gene TRBV6-4; D is undetermined. Trimming took off 4 bases at V and 8 bases at J, with 17 bases between the two ends. From germline, CDR1 is MRHNA and CDR2 SNTAGT. The CDR3 is made up of 14 amino acids. The CDR3 loop reads CASSGEPRRGGYTF. CDR3 DNA sequence: TGTGCCAGCAGTGGGGAGCCCCGGCGAGGCGGCTACACCTTC.

The chain carries TRBV5-1 and TRBJ1-1; D is undetermined. V was pared by 0 bases and J by 1 base, with 7 bases between. In germline, CDR1 is SGHRS, CDR2 YFSETQ. The CDR3 extends over 14 amino acids. The CDR3 coding sequence is TGCGCCAGCAGCTTGGCCGCAGCGAACACTGAAGCTTTCTTT. Translated: CASSLAAANTEAFF.

Only a few counts were recorded for this clone. The chain employs TRBV2 and TRBJ2-2; D gene ambiguous. Germline loops: CDR1 SNHLY, CDR2 FYNNEI. V lost 7 bases and J 8 bases, leaving 8 bases between the germline ends. The CDR3 runs 11 residues. For the CDR3, the DNA is TGTGCCAGCACCCCGTTGGGGGAGCTGTTTTTT. Amino acid sequence: CASTPLGELFF. Drawing the rest from reference TRBV2 and TRBJ2-2, the complete variable domain is EPEVTQTPSHQVTQMGQEVILRCVPISNHLYFYWYRQILGQKVEFLVSFYNNEISEKSEIFDDQFSVERPDGSNFTLKIRSTKLEDSAMYFCASTPLGELFFGEGSRLTVL.

The chain uses TRBV7-2 and TRBJ2-2; no firm D call. CDR3 length: 13 amino acids. Germline V gene sequence: CDR1 SGHTA, CDR2 FQGNSA. V was clipped by 5 bases and J by 5 bases, with 9 bases between them. The CDR3 spells CASSVQGTGELFF. The CDR3 nucleotides read TGTGCCAGCAGCGTCCAAGGGACCGGGGAGCTGTTTTTT.

The table lists this clone with a few counts. V and J are TRBV7-2 and TRBJ1-6; 9 bases match TRBD1. Germline CDR1 and CDR2: SGHTA and FQGNSA. V was clipped by 4 bases and J by 14 bases; unmatched bases: 15. The CDR3 covers 16 residues. The CDR3 loop is CASSSRSGTGRMALHF. In DNA, the CDR3 is TGTGCCAGCAGCTCACGCTCCGGGACAGGGCGGATGGCCCTCCACTTT. Full variable domain (outside the CDR3, taken from reference TRBV7-2 and TRBJ1-6): GAGVSQSPSNKVTEKGKDVELRCDPISGHTALYWYRQSLGQGLEFLIYFQGNSAPDKSGLPSDRFSAERTGGSVSTLTIQRTQQEDSAVYLCASSSRSGTGRMALHFGNGTRLTVT.

This clone came up once. V is TRBV19 and J is TRBJ1-1; 7 bases are shared with TRBD1. This CDR3 comprises 12 residues. V was pared by 9 bases and J by 3 bases, with 4 bases of the junction left unmatched. Germline CDR1 is LNHDA and CDR2 is SQIVND (reference sequence). The CDR3 nucleotides are TGTGCCAGCAATGACAGGGACACTGAAGCTTTCTTT. Amino acids: CASNDRDTEAFF.

This clone has more than one count but fewer than ten. V is TRBV9 and J is TRBJ2-3; TRBD2 matches 8 bases. CDR3 size: 15 residues. Trimming took 6 bases from V and 2 from J; bases not matched to a gene: 8. In germline, CDR1 is SGDLS, CDR2 YYNGEE. The chain's CDR3 is CASNLGGGTTDTQYF. The CDR3 DNA sequence: TGTGCCAGCAACCTCGGGGGGGGGACCACAGATACGCAGTATTTT.

This clone occurred once. The CDR3: CASSPRQGAETQYF. As DNA, the CDR3 is TGTGCCAGCAGCCCTCGACAGGGGGCGGAGACCCAGTACTTC. The chain joins TRBV7-2 to TRBJ2-5, with TRBD1 identical over 10 bases. Looked up from germline, CDR1 is SGHTA and CDR2 is FQGNSA. J lost 5 bases, V lost 5 bases, and 5 bases had no gene match. The CDR3 covers 14 residues.

The chain is built from TRBV23-1 and TRBJ1-3; no definite D call. TRBV23-1 is reported as an ORF; its role is uncertain. Trimming stripped 0 bases from V and 0 bases from J, with 9 bases between. This CDR3 is built from 16 residues. Here the CDR3 reads CASSQSYIRSGNTIYF. Here the CDR3 DNA reads TGCGCCAGCAGTCAATCATACATCCGCTCTGGAAACACCATATATTTT.

The V gene is TRBV7-8, the J gene TRBJ1-1; no firm D call. V lost 7 bases, J lost 3 bases, and 15 bases lay in between. In germline, CDR1 is SGHVS, CDR2 FQNEAQ. The CDR3 length is 14 residues. CDR3 region: CASTPGYRDTEAFF. Written as DNA, the CDR3 is TGTGCCAGCACCCCGGGGTATCGGGACACTGAAGCTTTCTTT.

As to this clone: This sample also contains other DNA sequences that code for the same CDR3. This rearrangement joins TRBV18 to TRBJ2-3; 7 bases line up with TRBD1. From germline, CDR1 is KGHSH and CDR2 LQKENI. The CDR3 runs 14 residues. Trimming removed 3 bases from V and 1 base from J; junction bases left unmatched: 1. The CDR3 bases are TGTGCCAGCTCACCCACAGGGGGCACAGATACGCAGTATTTT. Residues: CASSPTGGTDTQYF. The variable domain in full, with the rest retrieved from reference TRBV18 and TRBJ2-3, is NAGVMQNPRHLVRRRGQEARLRCSPMKGHSHVYWYRQLPEEGLKFMVYLQKENIIDESGMPKERFSAEFPKEGPSILRIQQVVRGDSAAYFCASSPTGGTDTQYFGPGTRLTVL.

This clone appeared once. The chain carries TRBV9 and TRBJ1-1; perhaps TRBD1 as D (5 bases). CDR3 length: 14 residues. Trimming removed 4 bases at V and 0 bases at J, with 10 bases between. Germline-derived CDR1 and CDR2 are SGDLS and YYNGEE. Written as DNA, the CDR3 is TGTGCCAGCAGCCCTCAGACAGTGAACACTGAAGCTTTCTTT. Its translation: CASSPQTVNTEAFF.

This chain uses TRBV6-1 with TRBJ2-1, with a weak D call TRBD2 (7 bases). Trimming removed 4 bases from V and 9 bases from J, with 13 bases in between. This CDR3 contains 13 residues. Germline values: CDR1 MNHNS, CDR2 SASEGT. CDR3 in DNA: TGTGCCAGCAGTGGGGGGGCGGGGGCTGAGCAGTTCTTC. Its translation is CASSGGAGAEQFF.

J is TRBJ2-3 and V is TRBV11-2, with D possibly being TRBD2 (7 bases). The CDR3 has 14 amino acids. V gave up 3 bases and J gave up 4 bases, with 11 bases separating them. Germline-derived CDR1 and CDR2 are SGHAT and FQNNGV. CDR3 region: CASSLGGGSDTQYF. The CDR3, as DNA: TGTGCCAGCAGCTTGGGGGGGGGCTCAGATACGCAGTATTTT.

The rearrangement uses TRBV11-2 and TRBJ2-3; D possibly corresponds to TRBD2 (5 bases). CDR3 length: 16 amino acids. Germline loops: CDR1 SGHAT, CDR2 FQNNGV. V dropped 1 base and J dropped 2 bases, with 13 bases sitting between them. CDR3 bases: TGTGCCAGCAGCTTAGGGGCTAGCCGCTTCACAGATACGCAGTATTTT. Translating it yields CASSLGASRFTDTQYF.

The V call is TRBV5-1, the J call TRBJ2-1; D is unclear. The V gene's germline CDR1 is SGHRS and CDR2 YFSETQ. CDR3 size: 13 residues. V was trimmed by 2 bases and J by 5 bases, leaving 8 bases between them. The CDR3: CASSFFGDNEQFF. CDR3 nucleotide sequence: TGCGCCAGCAGCTTCTTCGGCGACAATGAGCAGTTCTTC.

The chain recombines TRBV25-1 with TRBJ2-3; 7 bases match TRBD2. The J segment lost 6 bases and the V segment lost 3 bases, leaving 6 bases of the junction unmatched. This CDR3 comprises 14 residues. Per germline, CDR1 MGHDK and CDR2 SYGVNS. CDR3 protein: CASSDHGGLDTQYF. In nucleotides, the CDR3 is TGTGCCAGCAGTGATCACGGGGGGTTGGATACGCAGTATTTT.

The chain recombines TRBV12-2 with TRBJ1-6. TRBV12-2 is annotated as a pseudogene. The CDR3 runs to 16 residues. CDR3 bases: TGTGCAAGTCGCTTTATTCGAAGCTCCTATAATTCACCCCTCCACTTT. Protein sequence: CASRFIRSSYNSPLHF.

CDR3 in amino acids: CASSFARELNHNQPQHF. In nucleotides, the CDR3 is TGTGCCAGTAGTTTTGCGAGGGAGCTCAATCACAATCAGCCCCAGCATTTT. The V and J genes are TRBV19 and TRBJ1-5; D unresolved. The CDR3 has 17 residues. The germline V gene encodes CDR1 LNHDA and CDR2 SQIVND (reference sequence). V lost 5 bases to trimming and J lost 3 bases, with 20 bases between them.

This clone is categorized as medium-sized. The V gene is TRBV5-6, the J gene TRBJ2-7; no clear D. This CDR3 has 13 residues. Per the germline V gene, CDR1 is SGHDT and CDR2 is YYEEEE. V lost 0 bases, J lost 6 bases, and 10 bases lay in between. CDR3 DNA: TGTGCCAGCAGCTTGGCATCCACGGCCGAGCAGTACTTC. This gives the protein CASSLASTAEQYF.

V is TRBV13 and J is TRBJ1-5, with unresolved D. V lost 5 bases and J lost 5, with 10 bases in between. This CDR3 comprises 13 residues. CDR1 and CDR2 from the germline V gene are PRHDT and FYEKMQ (reference sequence). The chain's CDR3 is CASSTRRDQPQHF. In nucleotides, the CDR3 is TGTGCCAGCAGCACCCGAAGGGATCAGCCCCAGCATTTT.

The chain is built from TRBV4-1 and TRBJ2-7, with 9 nucleotides matching TRBD1. The CDR3 loop spans 15 amino acids. Germline V gene data show CDR1 as MGHRA and CDR2 as YSYEKL. The V and J ends lost 4 bases and 5 bases, in that order; junction bases with no gene match: 9. CDR3 region: CASSRQGTGINEQYF. CDR3 bases: TGCGCCAGCAGCCGTCAAGGGACAGGGATCAACGAGCAGTACTTC.

The gene calls are TRBV7-9 and TRBJ2-7; the match to TRBD1 covers 9 bases. The CDR3 is 16 amino acids. The junction had 11 bases not matched to a gene; V was cut back by 5 bases and J by 3 bases. Germline V CDR1 and CDR2: SEHNR, FQNEAQ (reference sequence). CDR3 residues: CASSPRVGQGIYEQYF. The CDR3 nucleotides read TGTGCCAGCAGCCCAAGGGTGGGACAGGGTATCTACGAGCAGTACTTC.

This clone was detected only once. The gene calls are TRBV7-2 and TRBJ1-1, with D maybe TRBD1 (6 bases). The germline gives CDR1 SGHTA, CDR2 FQGNSA. V lost 6 bases and J 5 bases, leaving 13 bases between the germline ends. There are 13 residues in the CDR3. The CDR3 here is CASRSQGGTEAFF. Here the CDR3 DNA reads TGTGCCAGCAGATCCCAAGGGGGGACTGAAGCTTTCTTT.

The chain recombines TRBV5-6 with TRBJ2-5; maybe TRBD2 (6 bases). The germline gives CDR1 SGHDT, CDR2 YYEEEE. The ends were cut back, 3 bases at V and 5 bases at J, with 17 bases in the middle. This CDR3 comprises 15 residues. For the CDR3, the DNA is TGTGCCAGCAGCTCGATTGGGGGGTCAGCGGAGACCCAGTACTTC. As protein: CASSSIGGSAETQYF.

V usage is TRBV5-6 and J usage is TRBJ2-7; D ambiguous. This CDR3 has 16 amino acids. The V and J ends lost 2 bases and 4 bases respectively, with 19 bases between them. CDR1 is SGHDT and CDR2 is YYEEEE in the germline V gene. The CDR3 reads CASSFGGRPGWYEQYF. The CDR3 nucleotides read TGTGCCAGCAGCTTTGGTGGGCGACCTGGGTGGTACGAGCAGTACTTC. Full variable domain (remainder filled in from reference TRBV5-6 and TRBJ2-7): DAGVTQSPTHLIKTRGQQVTLRCSPKSGHDTVSWYQQALGQGPQFIFQYYEEEERQRGNFPDRFSGHQFPNYSSELNVNALLLGDSALYLCASSFGGRPGWYEQYFGPGTRLTVT.

The chain joins TRBV7-2 to TRBJ2-2; TRBD1 matches at 9 bases. The CDR3 is 17 amino acids. The germline CDR1 and CDR2 sequences are SGHTA and FQGNSA. After removal of 5 bases from V and 4 bases from J, the junction contained 11 bases not matched to a gene. CDR3 coding DNA: TGTGCCAGCAGCCTAGGGGGACAGGGTTGGAGCACCGGGGAGCTGTTTTTT. This encodes CASSLGGQGWSTGELFF.

The chain carries TRBV12-1 and TRBJ2-3; the DNA was not compared with TRBD2, the D call given in the table. TRBV12-1 is a recognized pseudogene. The CDR3 length is 16 residues. CDR3 DNA sequence: TGTGCCAGCAGCTTTGGGCGGGGGGAGAGCACAGATACGCAGTATTTT. This gives the protein CASSFGRGESTDTQYF.

The chain links TRBV4-3 to TRBJ1-6; D ambiguous. Germline loops: CDR1 LGHNA, CDR2 YSLEER. Trimming left V 0 bases short and J 8 bases short, with 14 bases between. The CDR3 sequence is 16 residues long. CDR3 DNA sequence: TGCGCCAGCAGCCAAGATCCGGCGACTAGGGATTCACCCCTCCACTTT. Translated: CASSQDPATRDSPLHF.

The chain carries TRBV7-8 and TRBJ2-3; no reliable D call. There are 13 residues in the CDR3. V dropped 1 base and J dropped 3 bases, with 5 bases sitting between them. Per germline, CDR1 SGHVS and CDR2 FQNEAQ. As DNA, the CDR3 is TGTGCCAGCAGCTTAGAGAGGACAGATACGCAGTATTTT. Its protein is CASSLERTDTQYF.

CDR3 sequence: CASSLAATGAPYEQYF. CDR3 bases: TGTGCCAGCAGCTTAGCGGCCACAGGGGCCCCCTACGAGCAGTACTTC. This chain links TRBV11-2 with TRBJ2-7; 7 nucleotides match TRBD1. This CDR3 contains 16 residues. The V gene's germline CDR1 is SGHAT and CDR2 FQNNGV. Unmatched junction bases numbered 8, after V lost 1 base and J lost 2 bases.